The 25 T cell receptor beta chains below were found in one sample sequenced in a study of T cell changes during pregnancy in multiple sclerosis. Profiling relied on immunoSEQ multiplex PCR, and the TCRdb table lists in-frame clones only, not all of them. The data hold about 85,000 clones, with approximately 89% observed a single time. Sample: peripheral blood, taken in the first trimester of pregnancy. The receptors were sampled from a female donor with multiple sclerosis, enrolled in a pregnancy study.

The chain carries TRBV2 and TRBJ1-3; 10 positions agree with TRBD1. The trim removed 5 bases at V and 4 bases at J, leaving 8 bases unmatched. The CDR3 runs to 16 residues. Germline V gene sequence: CDR1 SNHLY, CDR2 FYNNEI. In DNA form, the CDR3 reads TGTGCCAGCAGTAGACCCGGACAGGGGGTCGGAAACACCATATATTTT. Its protein product is CASSRPGQGVGNTIYF.

The chain employs TRBV28 and TRBJ1-6, with TRBD1 as a possible D gene (5 bases). CDR1 and CDR2 (germline): MDHEN, SYDVKM. CDR3 size: 15 residues. Trimming stripped 4 bases from V and 8 bases from J, with 15 bases between. The DNA for the CDR3 is TGTGCCAGCAGTTCCCTCGGCAGGGATGATTCACCCCTCCACTTT. Protein sequence: CASSSLGRDDSPLHF.

This chain connects TRBV4-1 to TRBJ2-5, with D perhaps matching TRBD1 (5 bases). CDR1 MGHRA and CDR2 YSYEKL come from the germline V gene. The CDR3 has 15 amino acids. Trimming cost V 1 base and J 0 bases, with 9 bases left between them. CDR3 in amino acids: CASSQVTGHQETQYF. In nucleotides, the CDR3 is TGCGCCAGCAGCCAAGTCACAGGACACCAAGAGACCCAGTACTTC.

This chain uses TRBV7-9 with TRBJ2-1, with 7 bases fitting TRBD1. This CDR3 region has 14 residues. Trimming at V came to 7 bases and at J to 9 bases, leaving 12 bases not matched to a gene. CDR1 SEHNR and CDR2 FQNEAQ come from the germline V gene (reference sequence). The CDR3 is CASNEYDRDGEQFF. For the CDR3, the DNA is TGTGCCAGCAACGAATACGACAGGGACGGTGAGCAGTTCTTC.

The J gene is TRBJ1-1, the V gene TRBV7-9; D uncertain. Trimming stripped 1 base from V and 5 bases from J, with 8 bases between. Germline CDR1 is SEHNR and CDR2 is FQNEAQ (reference sequence). CDR3 size: 13 residues. The CDR3 spells CASSLVWPTEAFF. The CDR3 DNA reads as TGTGCCAGCAGCTTAGTTTGGCCGACTGAAGCTTTCTTT.

This chain joins TRBV19 and TRBJ2-7; D call uncertain. The CDR3 covers 11 residues. Germline CDR1 reads LNHDA; CDR2 reads SQIVND (reference sequence). V was clipped by 10 bases and J by 0 bases, with 7 bases between them. The CDR3 loop reads CATDNSYEQYF. In DNA form, the CDR3 reads TGTGCCACCGACAACTCCTACGAGCAGTACTTC.

The rearrangement links TRBV4-1 to TRBJ1-1, with D tentatively TRBD1 (6 bases). The CDR3 extends over 12 amino acids. V lost 3 bases and J 8 bases, leaving 10 bases between the germline ends. CDR1 MGHRA and CDR2 YSYEKL come from the germline V gene. CDR3 residues: CASSQSGTEAFF. CDR3 in DNA: TGCGCCAGCAGCCAGTCTGGGACAGAAGCTTTCTTT.

The chain carries TRBV5-6 and TRBJ2-7; D gene uncertain. Germline V gene lookup returns CDR1 SGHDT and CDR2 YYEEEE. This CDR3 is built from 14 residues. V lost 0 bases to trimming and J lost 5 bases, with 12 bases between them. The CDR3, as DNA: TGTGCCAGCAGCTTGGATCGAGTATCGAACGAGCAGTACTTC. It codes for CASSLDRVSNEQYF.

The chain recombines TRBV5-1 with TRBJ1-6; perhaps TRBD1 as D (6 bases). V shed 4 bases and J shed 6 bases, with 11 bases lying between them. In germline, CDR1 is SGHRS, CDR2 YFSETQ. This CDR3 region has 14 residues. This CDR3 is CASSLDSLNSPLHF. The CDR3 region has the DNA TGCGCCAGCAGCCTGGACAGCCTTAATTCACCCCTCCACTTT.

The gene calls are TRBV19 and TRBJ1-4; 10 bases agree with TRBD1. Germline CDR1 reads LNHDA; CDR2 reads SQIVND (reference sequence). The CDR3 has 13 residues. J lost 6 bases, V lost 8 bases, and 3 bases had no gene match. CDR3 amino acids: CASSGTGDEKLFF. DNA for the CDR3: TGTGCCAGTTCGGGGACAGGGGATGAAAAACTGTTTTTT.

This sequence joins TRBV30 and TRBJ2-4; 8 bases line up with TRBD1. The length of the CDR3 is 14 residues. Germline lookup yields CDR1 GTSNPN and CDR2 SVGIG (reference sequence). V shed 4 bases, J shed 7 bases, and the junction held 9 bases outside the gene matches. CDR3 sequence reads: CAWNLAGGDNIQYF. The CDR3 coding sequence is TGTGCCTGGAATCTGGCAGGGGGCGATAACATTCAGTACTTC.

This chain uses TRBV11-1 with TRBJ2-3, with 9 positions matching TRBD1. This CDR3 comprises 15 residues. In germline, CDR1 is SGHAT, CDR2 FQDESV (reference sequence). The V segment lost 5 bases and the J segment 1 base; nucleotides outside the gene matches: 4. CDR3 nucleotide sequence: TGTGCCAGCAGCCCGTGGACAGGGGGCACAGATACGCAGTATTTT. This encodes CASSPWTGGTDTQYF.

The V call is TRBV19, the J call TRBJ1-2, with D possibly matching TRBD1 (5 bases). CDR1 is LNHDA, CDR2 SQIVND, per germline (reference sequence). The CDR3 extends over 14 amino acids. Trimming removed 6 bases at V and 1 base at J, with 12 bases between. CDR3: CASSRTPLNYGYTF. The CDR3 DNA is TGTGCCAGTAGCCGGACACCCCTTAACTATGGCTACACCTTC.

CDR3 in DNA: TGTGCCAGCAGCATACTAGCGGCCGATCAAGAGACCCAGTACTTC. Its protein is CASSILAADQETQYF. This chain connects TRBV7-6 to TRBJ2-5; TRBD2 matches 8 bases. The CDR3 totals 15 residues. Germline CDR1 is SGHVS and CDR2 is FNYEAQ. The V gene end was trimmed by 5 bases and the J gene end by 2 bases; junction bases not matched to a gene: 7.

The chain links TRBV5-1 to TRBJ2-5; TRBD1 matches 8 bases. With V trimmed by 4 bases and J by 5 bases, 7 bases remained unmatched. There are 14 residues in the CDR3. The germline CDR1 and CDR2 sequences are SGHRS and YFSETQ. CDR3 DNA: TGCGCCAGCAGCCCCCAGGGGGCGCGGGAGACCCAGTACTTC. Its translation is CASSPQGARETQYF.

This chain connects TRBV30 to TRBJ1-1; possible D gene TRBD1, 5 bases. Germline loops: CDR1 GTSNPN, CDR2 SVGIG (reference sequence). The length of the CDR3 is 16 residues. V lost 2 bases and J 4 bases, leaving 20 bases between the germline ends. The CDR3 is CAWSRGLSGVVTEAFF. The CDR3 DNA sequence: TGTGCCTGGAGTAGGGGTTTGAGTGGAGTGGTCACTGAAGCTTTCTTT.

The genes are TRBV7-9 and TRBJ1-2; D is undetermined. V gave up 3 bases and J gave up 4 bases, with 12 bases separating them. Per the germline V gene, CDR1 is SEHNR and CDR2 is FQNEAQ (reference sequence). The CDR3 has 14 amino acids. The CDR3 is CASSFGEGTYGYTF. CDR3 in DNA: TGTGCCAGCAGCTTTGGGGAGGGTACCTATGGCTACACCTTC. Looking up the rest from reference TRBV7-9 and TRBJ1-2 gives the full variable domain: DTGVSQNPRHKITKRGQNVTFRCDPISEHNRLYWYRQTLGQGPEFLTYFQNEAQLEKSRLLSDRFSAERPKGSFSTLEIQRTEQGDSAMYLCASSFGEGTYGYTFGSGTRLTVV.

CDR3 sequence reads: CASSRGSGTGELFF. The CDR3, as DNA: TGTGCCAGCAGTCGAGGGTCGGGCACCGGGGAGCTGTTTTTT. J is TRBJ2-2 and V is TRBV2, with a weak D call TRBD2 (5 bases). The CDR3 contains 14 residues. The V gene's germline CDR1 is SNHLY and CDR2 FYNNEI. Deletions cut 5 bases from V and 4 bases from J, with 11 bases between. The complete variable domain, with remaining parts taken from reference TRBV2 and TRBJ2-2, reads EPEVTQTPSHQVTQMGQEVILRCVPISNHLYFYWYRQILGQKVEFLVSFYNNEISEKSEIFDDQFSVERPDGSNFTLKIRSTKLEDSAMYFCASSRGSGTGELFFGEGSRLTVL.

Written as DNA, the CDR3 is TGTGCCAGCAGCAAAAACACAGGGGTTGAGCAGTTCTTC. Amino acid sequence: CASSKNTGVEQFF. The chain carries TRBV7-2 and TRBJ2-1; 7 nucleotides line up with TRBD1. V lost 5 bases to trimming and J lost 9 bases; unmatched junction nucleotides: 7. This CDR3 is 13 amino acids long. Looked up from germline, CDR1 is SGHTA and CDR2 is FQGNSA.

This chain connects TRBV2 to TRBJ2-7, with D possibly being TRBD1 (5 bases). Germline V gene sequence: CDR1 SNHLY, CDR2 FYNNEI. The V end was cut by 4 bases, the J end by 4 bases, with 11 bases between. The CDR3 loop spans 13 amino acids. For the CDR3, the DNA is TGTGCCAGCAGTGCCCCGACAGATTACGAGCAGTACTTC. This translates into CASSAPTDYEQYF.

V usage is TRBV18 and J usage is TRBJ1-1; 7 bases match TRBD1. Trimming removed 3 bases from V and 3 bases from J; junction bases left unmatched: 7. Germline loops: CDR1 KGHSH, CDR2 LQKENI. This CDR3 comprises 15 residues. The CDR3 coding sequence is TGTGCCAGCTCACCCAGGTTAGGGACAGACACTGAAGCTTTCTTT. It encodes CASSPRLGTDTEAFF.

The J gene is TRBJ1-3, the V gene TRBV30; D not certain. Looked up from germline, CDR1 is GTSNPN and CDR2 is SVGIG (reference sequence). V dropped 2 bases and J dropped 3 bases, with 8 bases sitting between them. This CDR3 is built from 13 residues. The CDR3 DNA follows: TGTGCCTGGAGTCCGCAGATTGGAAACACCATATATTTT. Translated, it gives CAWSPQIGNTIYF.

The chain employs TRBV5-1 and TRBJ1-2, with D possibly matching TRBD1 (5 bases). Germline loops: CDR1 SGHRS, CDR2 YFSETQ. This CDR3 contains 15 residues. Trimming removed 4 bases from V and 3 bases from J, with 16 bases in between. Written as DNA, the CDR3 is TGCGCCAGCAGCCCGGAAGGGGTGGACCACTATGGCTACACCTTC. It specifies CASSPEGVDHYGYTF. The entire variable domain, with the rest obtained from reference TRBV5-1 and TRBJ1-2, is as follows: KAGVTQTPRYLIKTRGQQVTLSCSPISGHRSVSWYQQTPGQGLQFLFEYFSETQRNKGNFPGRFSGRQFSNSRSEMNVSTLELGDSALYLCASSPEGVDHYGYTFGSGTRLTVV.

The V and J genes are TRBV5-1 and TRBJ1-1, with a weak D call TRBD1 (6 bases). Looked up from germline, CDR1 is SGHRS and CDR2 is YFSETQ. CDR3 length equals 12 residues. V shed 2 bases and J shed 7 bases, with 9 bases lying between them. The CDR3 sequence: CASSLGQSEAFF. The CDR3 coding sequence is TGCGCCAGCAGCTTAGGACAGAGTGAAGCTTTCTTT.

The V gene is TRBV7-9, the J gene TRBJ1-3, with D tentatively TRBD1 (5 bases). There are 18 residues in the CDR3. In germline, CDR1 is SEHNR, CDR2 FQNEAQ (reference sequence). The germline V and J ends were trimmed by 5 bases and 0 bases, with 20 bases remaining between them. CDR3 nucleotides: TGTGCCAGCAGCCCGAGGCCCGGTAACAGGCTCTCTGGAAACACCATATATTTT. Its translation: CASSPRPGNRLSGNTIYF.